This T cell receptor beta chain was captured in a study of CD8+ T cells in alopecia areata. On the study more broadly: Those receiving the skin were approximately 6-10-week-old female C3H/HeJ mice, whose grafts came from roughly 6-13-month-old C3H/HeJ donors with spontaneous alopecia.

The sorting of pooled cutaneous lymph node cells relied on CD4, CD8alpha, NKG2D, NKG2ACE and other markers. Overall study results and limits: Patients shared TCRs less clearly than mice did, possibly for HLA-related reasons. Clonality exceeded that of normal scalp in lesional scalp, most notably in alopecia totalis/universalis.

This clone was detected a few times. Its specificity is unknown. Gene and germline names: mouse. After isolation, RNA underwent reverse transcription to generate cDNA as the sequencing template. Profiled with immunoSEQ multiplex PCR; TCRdb holds only in-frame clones, not every one. This table holds around 300,000 clones with no singletons; the top ten claim roughly 1.2%. The TCR comes from a C3H/HeJ mouse with alopecia areata. The mouse line has the MHC haplotype H2-k. The sample was CD4+ T cells sorted from a lymph node.

Here the CDR3 reads CASSGQGIDTQYF. The DNA read from the CDR3 is TGTGCCAGCAGTGGACAGGGGATTGAC. The chain uses TRBV13-3 and TRBJ2-5, with TRBD1 identical over 8 bases. The read ends 4 residues before the CDR3 terminus; that terminus is restored from the germline J gene. Germline CDR1 is NNHDY and CDR2 is SYVADS. The CDR3 has 13 residues.